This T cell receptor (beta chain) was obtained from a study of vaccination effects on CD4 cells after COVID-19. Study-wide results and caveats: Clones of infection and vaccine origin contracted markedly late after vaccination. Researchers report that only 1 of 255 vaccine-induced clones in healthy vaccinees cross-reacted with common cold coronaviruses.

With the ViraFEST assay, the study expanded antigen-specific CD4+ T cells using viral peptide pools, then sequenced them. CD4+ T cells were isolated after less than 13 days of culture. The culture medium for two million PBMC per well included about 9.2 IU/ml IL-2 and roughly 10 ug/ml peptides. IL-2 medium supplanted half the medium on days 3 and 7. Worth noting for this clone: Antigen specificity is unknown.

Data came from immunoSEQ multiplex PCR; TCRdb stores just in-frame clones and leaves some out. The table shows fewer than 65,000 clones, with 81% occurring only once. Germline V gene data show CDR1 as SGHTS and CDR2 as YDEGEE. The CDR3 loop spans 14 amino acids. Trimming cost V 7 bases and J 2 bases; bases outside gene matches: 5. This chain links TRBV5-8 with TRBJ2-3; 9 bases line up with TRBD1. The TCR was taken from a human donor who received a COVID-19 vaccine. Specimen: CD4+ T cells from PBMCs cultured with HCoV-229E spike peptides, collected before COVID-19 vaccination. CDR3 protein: CASPGTGPTDTQYF. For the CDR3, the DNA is TGTGCCAGCCCCGGGACAGGGCCCACAGATACGCAGTATTTT.